The entry that follows covers one T cell receptor beta chain sequence. The sample belongs to a study of T cell responses to AZD1222 COVID-19 vaccine. TCRdb keeps only in-frame clones here, not all; method: immunoSEQ multiplex PCR. The sample contains about 100,000 clones, 88% of which appear only once. This TCR was sampled from an adult in good health. This sample comprised peripheral blood, obtained on day 0 of AZD1222 vaccination.

In DNA form, the CDR3 reads TGTGCCAGCGGGTGGGACGGGTTGAACACTGAAGCTTTCTTT. This translates into CASGWDGLNTEAFF. The chain is built from TRBV6-5 and TRBJ1-1; D perhaps matches TRBD1 (5 bases). V lost 8 bases to trimming and J lost 0 bases, with 13 bases between them. The CDR3 has 14 amino acids. Germline CDR1 MNHEY, CDR2 SVGAGI.